The rows below give T cell receptor beta chains drawn from one sample of a study of blood T cell repertoires in COVID-19. Profiled with immunoSEQ multiplex PCR; TCRdb holds only in-frame clones, not every one. This sample has about 190,000 clones, with more than 85% found just once. Material for sequencing was peripheral blood. Receptors originate from a man in his thirties or forties with acute or convalescent COVID-19. Both conserved end residues are part of each CDR3. The D gene is left open where the match is weak. Not all rows give a size; the values are once, few, many and, for expanded clones, a class.

TRBV5-1	TRBJ1-1	NA	NA	TGCGCCAGCAGCTTTCTGACAGTGAACACTGAAGCTTTCTTT	CASSFLTVNTEAFF
TRBV2	TRBJ2-1	NA	TRBD1	TGTGCCAGCAGTGACCCGTTGTGGGCTTTGGGACAGGGAGCCTACAATGAGCAGTTCTTC	CASSDPLWALGQGAYNEQFF
TRBV30	TRBJ2-1	NA	NA	TGTGCCTGGAGCCGGACTTCGGGGCAGTTCTTC	CAWSRTSGQFF
TRBV25-1	TRBJ1-5	NA	NA	TGTGCCAGCAGTCGACCTAGAATTTTCCCCGTGTCCCATCAGCCCCAGCATTTT	CASSRPRIFPVSHQPQHF
TRBV19	TRBJ1-2	NA	TRBD1	TGTGCCAGTAGCGACAGGGATCCCTATGGCTACACCTTC	CASSDRDPYGYTF
TRBV9	TRBJ2-1	NA	TRBD2	TGTGCCAGCAGCGGGGGACTAGCGGGTTATAATGAGCAGTTCTTC	CASSGGLAGYNEQFF
TRBV5-6	TRBJ1-3	NA	NA	TGTGCCAGCAGTTCAGGGTTTCGCTCTGGAAACACCATATATTTT	CASSSGFRSGNTIYF
TRBV10-3	TRBJ2-7	NA	NA	TGTGCCATCAGTGACCGTTTACCGGGAGATTTCGGCTACGAGCAGTACTTC	CAISDRLPGDFGYEQYF
TRBV28	TRBJ2-1	once	TRBD1	TGTGCCAGCAGTTTAGCCGGGACAGGAAGCTACAATGAGCAGTTCTTC	CASSLAGTGSYNEQFF
TRBV11-2	TRBJ2-7	once	NA	TGTGCCAGCAGCTTGGACAGAAGCTCCTACGAGCAGTACTTC	CASSLDRSSYEQYF
TRBV7-3	TRBJ2-5	NA	TRBD1	TGTGCCAGCAGCCCACAGGGGCAAGAGACCCAGTACTTC	CASSPQGQETQYF
TRBV7-9	TRBJ1-6	NA	NA	TGTGCCAGCAGCCAGGACAGAACGTATAATTCACCCCTCCACTTT	CASSQDRTYNSPLHF
TRBV5-1	TRBJ1-2	few	NA	TGCGCCAGCACCCCAGGCGGGGGGGCTCGGGGCTACACCTTC	CASTPGGGARGYTF
TRBV3-1/TRBV3-2	TRBJ2-5	once	TRBD2	TGTGCCAGCAGCCAATCTAGCGGGATAGAGACCCAGTACTTC	CASSQSSGIETQYF
TRBV15	TRBJ1-2	NA	NA	TGTGCCACCAGCAGAGACCAGGATGTCTATGGCTACACCTTC	CATSRDQDVYGYTF
TRBV9	TRBJ1-1	NA	NA	TGTGCCAGCAGCGTAGCTAGGGACTCCGGTTTGGCTTTCTTT	CASSVARDSGLAFF
TRBV4-1	TRBJ1-1	NA	NA	TGCGCCAGCAGCCAAGAAGGGCGGGGCACTGAAGCTTTCTTT	CASSQEGRGTEAFF
TRBV5-1	TRBJ1-2	NA	NA	TGCGCCAGCAGCTTGGTACAGCCTAACTATGGCTACACCTTC	CASSLVQPNYGYTF
TRBV7-9	TRBJ1-2	NA	NA	TGTGCCAGCAGCTTAGCGGGCAGGAACTATGGCTACACCTTC	CASSLAGRNYGYTF
TRBV27	TRBJ2-3	NA	NA	TGTGCCAGCAGTTTACTTAAACAGGGTGGGGAGGGGCGTTTAGAACCAGATACGCAGTATTTT	CASSLLKQGGEGRLEPDTQYF
TRBV18	TRBJ2-7	NA	TRBD2	TGTGCCAGCTCAGCAACTAGCGGGGGGGGCGAGCAGTACTTC	CASSATSGGGEQYF
TRBV29-1	TRBJ1-2	NA	NA	TGCAGCGTTGAAGAGACACCCCATGGCTACACCTTC	CSVEETPHGYTF
TRBV29-1	TRBJ1-1	NA	NA	TGCAGCGTGCAACACTATAGACAGGTTGAAGCTTTCTTT	CSVQHYRQVEAFF
TRBV7-9	TRBJ1-1	NA	NA	TGTGCCAGCAGCTTGGGTGGCATGGGGGGCACTGAAGCTTTCTTT	CASSLGGMGGTEAFF
TRBV7-9	TRBJ2-1	NA	TRBD2	TGTGCCAGCAGCCAGGGACTAGTGTACAATGAGCAGTTCTTC	CASSQGLVYNEQFF
TRBV6-4	TRBJ2-7	NA	NA	TGTGCCGCAAGGGAAGGGACCTTGGGGAGGGAGCAGTACTTC	CAAREGTLGREQYF
TRBV5-1	TRBJ2-5	NA	TRBD1	TGCGCCAGCTCAGACCCTAGGACAGGGACAGAGACCCAGTACTTC	CASSDPRTGTETQYF
TRBV7-8	TRBJ1-1	NA	TRBD1	TGTGCCAGCAACCCAGGGGGCATACTCACTGAAGCTTTCTTT	CASNPGGILTEAFF
TRBV7-9	TRBJ2-7	few	NA	TGTGCCAGCAGTCCTACGAGCTCCTACGAGCAGTACTTC	CASSPTSSYEQYF
TRBV5-8	TRBJ1-1	few	NA	TGTGCCAGCAGCTTGGCCCACAGGGCGAACACTGAAGCTTTCTTT	CASSLAHRANTEAFF
TRBV2	TRBJ2-3	NA	NA	TGTGCCAGCAGCGCAGGGGGCACAGATACGCAGTATTTT	CASSAGGTDTQYF
TRBV6-4	TRBJ1-5	NA	TRBD1	TGTGCCAGCAGTGACCCCCACAGGGGAGCGGGCAATCAGCCCCAGCATTTT	CASSDPHRGAGNQPQHF
TRBV2	TRBJ2-5	once	NA	TGTGCCAGCAAGGGGAGGTTCGAGACCCAGTACTTC	CASKGRFETQYF
TRBV18	TRBJ2-7	NA	TRBD2	TGTGCGACTAGCGGGGCCTACGAGCAGTACTTC	CATSGAYEQYF
TRBV7-2	TRBJ2-2	NA	NA	TGTGCCAGCAGCCCCAGGGGCGGGTACACCGGGGAGCTGTTTTTT	CASSPRGGYTGELFF
TRBV7-9	TRBJ2-2	NA	TRBD1	TGTGCCAGCAGCTGGGACAGGGGGCGGAACGGGGAGCTGTTTTTT	CASSWDRGRNGELFF
TRBV9	TRBJ1-5	many	TRBD1	TGTGCCAGCAGCCCCCAGACAGGGCCGGGTCAGCCCCAGCATTTT	CASSPQTGPGQPQHF
TRBV10-1	TRBJ2-2	NA	TRBD2	TGCGCCAGCAATACGGGGGGGCCGACCGGGGAGCTGTTTTTT	CASNTGGPTGELFF
TRBV30	TRBJ1-1	few	NA	TGTGCCTGGAGAAGAAAGGCGACGGGAGGGACTGAAGCTTTCTTT	CAWRRKATGGTEAFF
TRBV11-1	TRBJ1-1	NA	NA	TGTGCCAGCAGCTGGGACTCGACTAACACTGAAGCTTTCTTT	CASSWDSTNTEAFF
TRBV19	TRBJ2-3	NA	NA	TGTGCCAGTAGTATAGATCAGGGGACACTAAGCACAGATACGCAGTATTTT	CASSIDQGTLSTDTQYF
TRBV7-3	TRBJ1-5	once	TRBD1	TGTGCCAGCAGCTCACCACAGGGGAGCAATCAGCCCCAGCATTTT	CASSSPQGSNQPQHF